This T cell receptor (beta chain) appears in the sequencing data of a study of chronic HIV infection and antiretroviral therapy (dated by TCRdb to between 2014 and 2017). This clonotype came up a few times. The antigen it recognizes is unknown. Base qualities are missing; no much larger clone stands one base away. Library prep was done by 5' RACE. Reads for this sample came from an Illumina MiSeq. The raw public data were reprocessed by TCRdb itself: fastp quality trimming at Q25, MiXCR clonotype calling, in-frame beta chains only. Rows are combined by CDR3 protein, so each entry shows the most common genes and DNA. The sample table holds some 37,000 distinct CDR3 sequences, of which roughly 8.2% were seen once. The ten largest make up roughly 2.6% of the sample. V is pared back by 3 bases and J by 4 bases, with 9 bases lying between the germline termini. The CDR3 runs 12 residues from the cysteine to the phenylalanine. The read is trimmed to its CDR3 DNA, 36 bases read in frame from base 1. As encoded in the germline V gene (reference sequence), CDR1 is DFQATT while CDR2 is SNEGSKA.

This TCR was recovered from an adult who had HIV and had not received antiretroviral therapy, or was an uninfected healthy control (not recorded which). Here the chain combines TRBV20-1 and TRBJ1-2; confidence is insufficient to name the D gene. Sequenced: peripheral blood. The CDR3 here reads CSAREASYGYTF. The nucleotides are TGCAGTGCTAGGGAAGCGAGCTATGGCTACACCTTC.